This T cell receptor (beta chain) was identified during a study of shared clonotypes between healthy human individuals. CDR1 is SGHRS, CDR2 YFSETQ, per germline. The CDR3 is made up of 14 amino acids. Trimming shortened V by 4 bases and J by 2 bases, and 13 bases separated the two germline ends. TCRdb keeps only in-frame clones here, not all; method: immunoSEQ multiplex PCR. The data show some 740,000 clones, nearly 95% seen once. Naive CD8 cells were CD45RO-negative, positively selected for CCR7, excluding terminally differentiated effector memory CD45RA+ cells. The chain recombines TRBV5-1 with TRBJ2-7; no firm D call. This TCR derives from a man aged 30 to 45 in good health. The material sequenced was naive CD8+ T cells sorted from blood. Written as DNA, the CDR3 is TGCGCCAGCAGCACGGAACCGGGCCCCTACGAGCAGTACTTC. This sequence encodes CASSTEPGPYEQYF.